The 21 T cell receptor beta chains reported below all come from one sample, sequenced in a study of STAT3 mutations in large granular lymphocyte leukemia. Generated by immunoSEQ multiplex PCR, the TCRdb table keeps only in-frame clones and is missing some. Of over 30,000 clones detected, around nine tenths appear once; the ten largest clones hold over 0.4%. Antigen specificity for these receptors is unknown. General study findings and limits: At least one immunodominant TCR beta clonotype appeared in every T-cell large granular lymphocyte leukemia patient.

Sample: PBMCs. All receptors come from a human donor with T large granular lymphocyte leukemia. Some clones in this sample may be carry-over from other donors' samples.

CDR3 region: CASSQGLGNQPQHF. The CDR3 DNA sequence: TGTGCCAGCAGTCAGGGTTTGGGCAATCAGCCCCAGCATTTT. The V gene is TRBV6-5, the J gene TRBJ1-5; the D gene is possibly TRBD1 (5 bases). Germline CDR1 reads MNHEY; CDR2 reads SVGAGI. This CDR3 has 14 amino acids. With 5 bases removed from V and 2 bases from J, the gap between germline ends came to 10 bases.

The chain uses TRBV7-8 and TRBJ1-1; no reliable D call. Per the germline V gene, CDR1 is SGHVS and CDR2 is FQNEAQ. The CDR3 sequence is 15 residues long. The V end was cut by 5 bases, the J end by 4 bases, with 17 bases between. This CDR3 is CASSPGSPRGTEAFF. The DNA of the CDR3 is TGTGCCAGCAGCCCTGGCTCTCCCCGGGGCACTGAAGCTTTCTTT.

V and J are TRBV4-1 and TRBJ1-5; D remains ambiguous. The CDR3 is made up of 16 amino acids. The V end was cut by 4 bases, the J end by 6 bases, with 19 bases between. The germline gives CDR1 MGHRA, CDR2 YSYEKL. Written as DNA, the CDR3 is TGCGCCAGCAGCCCCCTCGGAAACAAAATTCCTCAGCCCCAGCATTTT. Translated: CASSPLGNKIPQPQHF.

The V call is TRBV10-2, the J call TRBJ2-1, with TRBD1 matching over 7 bases. Trimming cost V 3 bases and J 0 bases; bases outside gene matches: 8. The CDR3 loop spans 17 amino acids. Germline lookup yields CDR1 WSHSY and CDR2 SAAADI. In nucleotides, the CDR3 is TGCGCCAGCAGTGATGTGACAGGGCCTAGCTCCTACAATGAGCAGTTCTTC. Its translation is CASSDVTGPSSYNEQFF.

V and J are TRBV30 and TRBJ1-1, with TRBD1 as a possible D gene (5 bases). The length of the CDR3 is 11 residues. Between the trimmed V and J ends, which lost 4 bases and 4 bases, there was a span of 7 bases. CDR1 is GTSNPN, CDR2 SVGIG, per germline (reference sequence). This CDR3 is CAWTRVTEAFF. CDR3 DNA: TGTGCCTGGACCAGGGTCACTGAAGCTTTCTTT.

As regards this clone: At one of its ends the junction is not consistent with the germline gene, which may arise from a read error. V is TRBV7-7 and J is TRBJ2-2; D uncertain. This CDR3 is built from 15 residues. In germline, CDR1 is SSHAT, CDR2 FNYEAQ (reference sequence). The CDR3 region is CASSLEAANTGELFF. CDR3 bases: TGTGCTAGCAGCTTAGAAGCAGCGAACACCGGGGAGCTGTTTTTT.

This chain links TRBV13 with TRBJ1-1; D perhaps matches TRBD1 (6 bases). Trimming removed 4 bases at V and 0 bases at J, with 12 bases between. The length of the CDR3 is 15 residues. CDR1 is PRHDT and CDR2 is FYEKMQ in the germline V gene (reference sequence). CDR3 in amino acids: CASSSTGTLNTEAFF. CDR3 sequence (DNA): TGTGCCAGCAGCTCAACAGGGACCCTGAACACTGAAGCTTTCTTT.

This clone was detected only once. This sequence joins TRBV5-1 and TRBJ2-7; D could derive from TRBD1 or TRBD2 (5 bases each). V was pared by 4 bases and J by 3 bases, with 14 bases between. In germline, CDR1 is SGHRS, CDR2 YFSETQ. The CDR3 length is 14 residues. The CDR3 bases are TGCGCCAGCAGCCCCAGGGTTCGGGACTACGAGCAGTACTTC. Amino acid sequence: CASSPRVRDYEQYF.

The J gene is TRBJ2-3, the V gene TRBV9; no clear D. Trimming left V 0 bases short and J 2 bases short, with 13 bases between. Germline CDR1 is SGDLS and CDR2 is YYNGEE. The CDR3 sequence is 16 residues long. CDR3 sequence: CASSVGVFGDTDTQYF. The CDR3 nucleotides read TGTGCCAGCAGCGTAGGTGTTTTTGGGGACACAGATACGCAGTATTTT.

The chain links TRBV2 to TRBJ2-3; D uncertain. The CDR3 runs to 12 residues. The germline V and J ends were trimmed by 6 bases and 6 bases, with 10 bases remaining between them. Germline CDR1 SNHLY, CDR2 FYNNEI. CDR3 residues: CASRIGRDTQYF. CDR3 DNA: TGTGCCAGCAGGATCGGACGGGATACGCAGTATTTT. Complete variable domain (other parts from reference TRBV2 and TRBJ2-3): EPEVTQTPSHQVTQMGQEVILRCVPISNHLYFYWYRQILGQKVEFLVSFYNNEISEKSEIFDDQFSVERPDGSNFTLKIRSTKLEDSAMYFCASRIGRDTQYFGPGTRLTVL.

The CDR3 is CASSQLGTEETQYF. CDR3 nucleotide sequence: TGTGCCAGCAGCCAACTTGGGACGGAAGAGACCCAGTACTTC. The chain links TRBV14 to TRBJ2-5; D tentatively fits TRBD1 or TRBD2 (5 bases each). The length of the CDR3 is 14 residues. Trimming removed 2 bases at V and 3 bases at J, with 10 bases between. The germline gives CDR1 SGHDN, CDR2 FVKESK.

This chain connects TRBV30 to TRBJ1-6; D is perhaps TRBD1 (5 bases). V lost 2 bases to trimming and J lost 6 bases, with 17 bases between them. There are 16 residues in the CDR3. In germline, CDR1 is GTSNPN, CDR2 SVGIG (reference sequence). CDR3 sequence (DNA): TGTGCCTGGAGTCTGTTAGGGGCTGGGGCTAATTCACCCCTCCACTTT. Translating it yields CAWSLLGAGANSPLHF.

The chain has TRBV6-5 and TRBJ2-7; tentative D call: TRBD1 (6 bases). V shed 6 bases and J shed 3 bases, with 15 bases lying between them. Germline CDR1 is MNHEY and CDR2 is SVGAGI. The CDR3 runs to 14 residues. In DNA, the CDR3 is TGTGCCAGCAGATCAGGGGCAGGACGCTACGAGCAGTACGTC. Translation gives CASRSGAGRYEQYV.

This chain links TRBV28 with TRBJ2-6, with D unresolved. In germline, CDR1 is MDHEN, CDR2 SYDVKM. CDR3 length equals 15 residues. The V end lost 8 bases, the J end lost 0 bases, and 11 bases lay between the germline ends. Here the CDR3 reads CASVGGSSGANVLTF. CDR3 DNA sequence: TGTGCCAGCGTGGGCGGAAGCTCTGGGGCCAACGTCCTGACTTTC.

This clone was observed once. The chain couples TRBV28 to TRBJ1-5; 7 bases align to TRBD1. The CDR3 length is 13 residues. Germline values: CDR1 MDHEN, CDR2 SYDVKM. The ends lost 8 bases at V and 11 bases at J; junction bases unmatched: 12. CDR3 in amino acids: CASLREGALTQHF. Written as DNA, the CDR3 is TGTGCCAGCCTACGAGAGGGGGCTCTGACCCAGCATTTT.

This chain connects TRBV11-2 to TRBJ1-3, with 11 bases lining up with TRBD1. After removal of 5 bases from V and 2 bases from J, the junction contained 5 bases not matched to a gene. The germline V gene has CDR1 SGHAT and CDR2 FQNNGV. This CDR3 is built from 16 residues. CDR3 sequence (DNA): TGTGCCAGCAGCCCCCGGGACAGGGGGACTGGAAACACCATATATTTT. It is translated as CASSPRDRGTGNTIYF.

As to this clone: A junction boundary mismatches the germline segment, possibly from a read error. The chain uses TRBV7-7 and TRBJ2-1; D unclear. The CDR3 runs 13 residues. Looked up from germline, CDR1 is SSHAT and CDR2 is FNYEAQ (reference sequence). In DNA, the CDR3 is TGTGCTAGCAGCTTAGGTTTTAGCAATGAGCAGTTCTTC. Translated, it gives CASSLGFSNEQFF.

J is TRBJ1-4 and V is TRBV19, with 7 positions matching TRBD1. Germline values: CDR1 LNHDA, CDR2 SQIVND (reference sequence). CDR3 size: 14 residues. J lost 8 bases, V lost 6 bases, and 9 bases had no gene match. DNA for the CDR3: TGTGCCAGTAGCTTGACAGGGATCAACGAAAAACTGTTTTTT. Protein product: CASSLTGINEKLFF.

As DNA, the CDR3 is TGTGCCAGCAGCTTAGATGTAGGGGTTAACTATGGCTACACCTTC. It yields the protein CASSLDVGVNYGYTF. V usage is TRBV7-9 and J usage is TRBJ1-2, with a possible D match to TRBD1 (5 bases). V dropped 1 base and J dropped 1 base, with 10 bases sitting between them. The germline gives CDR1 SEHNR, CDR2 FQNEAQ (reference sequence). This CDR3 has 15 residues. Complete variable domain (other parts from reference TRBV7-9 and TRBJ1-2): DTGVSQNPRHKITKRGQNVTFRCDPISEHNRLYWYRQTLGQGPEFLTYFQNEAQLEKSRLLSDRFSAERPKGSFSTLEIQRTEQGDSAMYLCASSLDVGVNYGYTFGSGTRLTVV.

This sequence joins TRBV2 and TRBJ2-7; TRBD1 matches 10 bases. The CDR3 covers 14 residues. V was clipped by 5 bases and J by 2 bases; unmatched bases: 3. CDR1 and CDR2 from the germline V gene are SNHLY and FYNNEI. The CDR3 sequence: CASSWDRGTYEQYF. CDR3 nucleotides: TGTGCCAGCAGTTGGGACAGGGGAACCTACGAGCAGTACTTC.

This sequence joins TRBV7-8 and TRBJ1-5; 8 bases agree with TRBD1. J gave up 5 bases and V 5 bases, and 5 bases lay outside the gene matches. This CDR3 contains 14 residues. CDR1 and CDR2 (germline): SGHVS, FQNEAQ. CDR3: CASSIGQGHQPQHF. The CDR3 DNA follows: TGTGCCAGCAGCATTGGACAGGGCCATCAGCCCCAGCATTTT.